Below, 25 T cell receptor beta chains from the same sample are listed, as sequenced in a study of T cells in tuberculosis. Produced via immunoSEQ multiplex PCR; TCRdb's table is partial and in-frame only. The table shows about 20,000 clones, with roughly nine tenths occurring only once. Sequenced material: PBMCs. These receptors came from a donor aged 10-29 years with latent tuberculosis or without tuberculosis infection.

V gene TRBV9 combines with J gene TRBJ2-5, with 8 bases matching TRBD2. J was trimmed by 5 bases and V by 3 bases; bases with no gene match: 6. Germline loops: CDR1 SGDLS, CDR2 YYNGEE. The CDR3 totals 14 residues. The CDR3 sequence: CASSARGGQETQYF. CDR3 bases: TGTGCCAGCAGCGCCCGGGGGGGGCAGGAGACCCAGTACTTC.

This clone was seen a single time. The chain has TRBV6-1 and TRBJ2-6; TRBD1 matches 7 bases. J gave up 4 bases and V 6 bases, and 6 bases lay outside the gene matches. The length of the CDR3 is 15 residues. Germline-derived CDR1 and CDR2 are MNHNS and SASEGT. CDR3: CASRTQGTGANVLTF. The CDR3 DNA reads TGTGCCAGCAGGACACAGGGGACAGGGGCCAACGTCCTGACTTTC.

The chain employs TRBV12-5 and TRBJ1-2, with TRBD1 matching 7 bases. The V gene end was trimmed by 5 bases and the J gene end by 8 bases; junction bases not matched to a gene: 8. Germline CDR1 is LGHNT and CDR2 is FRNRAP. The CDR3 is made up of 13 amino acids. CDR3 sequence: CASGLERGLGYTF. DNA for the CDR3: TGTGCTAGTGGTCTGGAAAGGGGGCTCGGCTACACCTTC.

The chain links TRBV27 to TRBJ1-6; D remains ambiguous. The CDR3 consists of 12 residues. CDR1 and CDR2 from the germline V gene are MNHEY and SMNVEV (reference sequence). Trimming removed 7 bases from V and 8 bases from J, with 9 bases in between. CDR3 in DNA: TGTGCCAGCAAATCCGGGGATTCACCCCTCCACTTT. Encoded protein: CASKSGDSPLHF.

This chain joins TRBV27 and TRBJ1-3, with D maybe TRBD1 (5 bases). The CDR3 length is 13 residues. Deletions cut 6 bases from V and 0 bases from J, with 6 bases between. CDR1 and CDR2 (germline): MNHEY, SMNVEV (reference sequence). The chain's CDR3 is CASRGGSGNTIYF. CDR3 sequence (DNA): TGTGCCAGCAGGGGGGGCTCTGGAAACACCATATATTTT.

J is TRBJ1-5 and V is TRBV6-1, with 8 bases identical to TRBD1. The V and J ends lost 3 bases and 5 bases, in that order; junction bases with no gene match: 12. This CDR3 spans 17 amino acids. The germline CDR1 and CDR2 sequences are MNHNS and SASEGT. The CDR3 sequence is CASSDRTGRLYDQPQHF. The CDR3 DNA reads TGTGCCAGCAGTGACAGGACAGGGAGGCTTTATGATCAGCCCCAGCATTTT.

The V gene is TRBV15, the J gene TRBJ1-2; D is possibly TRBD1 (6 bases). Germline-derived CDR1 and CDR2 are LNHNV and YYDKDF (reference sequence). The CDR3 is made up of 15 amino acids. V lost 3 bases and J 5 bases, leaving 16 bases between the germline ends. This CDR3 reads CATSSTFAGEYGYTF. CDR3 nucleotides: TGTGCCACCAGCAGCACATTCGCAGGGGAATATGGCTACACCTTC.

V is TRBV6-1 and J is TRBJ1-6; 10 nucleotides line up with TRBD1. The CDR3 loop spans 12 amino acids. Germline CDR1 MNHNS, CDR2 SASEGT. The V segment lost 8 bases and the J segment 16 bases; nucleotides outside the gene matches: 8. The CDR3, as DNA: TGTGCCAGCGCTGGGACAGGGGTACATCTCCACTTT. Translating it yields CASAGTGVHLHF.

J is TRBJ1-4 and V is TRBV18, with D maybe TRBD1 (5 bases). Trimming cost V 0 bases and J 8 bases, with 16 bases left between them. The CDR3 is made up of 16 amino acids. CDR1 KGHSH and CDR2 LQKENI come from the germline V gene. The CDR3 is CASSPPWAGRDEKLFF. In DNA form, the CDR3 reads TGTGCCAGCTCACCACCGTGGGCAGGGAGGGACGAAAAACTGTTTTTT.

This clone was counted once. The chain couples TRBV28 to TRBJ1-3; D unresolved. Trimming left V 8 bases short and J 4 bases short, with 12 bases between. The CDR3 has 13 amino acids. Germline V lookup: CDR1 MDHEN, CDR2 SYDVKM. As DNA, the CDR3 is TGTGCCAGCGTCCCCACGAGGGGAAACACCATATATTTT. Protein sequence: CASVPTRGNTIYF.

The rearrangement joins TRBV27 to TRBJ2-1, with D possibly TRBD1 on 6 matching bases. Germline V CDR1 and CDR2: MNHEY, SMNVEV (reference sequence). This CDR3 region has 17 residues. With 2 bases removed from V and 2 bases from J, the gap between germline ends came to 16 bases. This chain's CDR3 is CASSLRAAGATYNEQFF. As DNA, the CDR3 is TGTGCCAGCAGTTTAAGGGCCGCAGGGGCAACCTACAATGAGCAGTTCTTC.

The rearrangement uses TRBV5-1 and TRBJ2-2, with D tentatively TRBD2 (6 bases). The CDR3 is 15 residues long. Germline V gives CDR1 SGHRS, CDR2 YFSETQ. Between the trimmed V and J ends, which lost 1 base and 6 bases, there was a span of 13 bases. CDR3 protein: CASSLNGGRSGELFF. The CDR3 DNA sequence: TGCGCCAGCAGCTTGAACGGGGGACGGTCCGGGGAGCTGTTTTTT. Full variable domain (remainder filled in from reference TRBV5-1 and TRBJ2-2): KAGVTQTPRYLIKTRGQQVTLSCSPISGHRSVSWYQQTPGQGLQFLFEYFSETQRNKGNFPGRFSGRQFSNSRSEMNVSTLELGDSALYLCASSLNGGRSGELFFGEGSRLTVL.

This CDR3 is CASSLFTETTGYTF. For the CDR3, the DNA is TGTGCCAGCAGCTTGTTCACCGAGACTACCGGCTACACCTTC. The genes are TRBV5-6 and TRBJ1-2; no clear D gene. The V gene lost 1 base and the J gene lost 8 bases, with 15 bases spanning the gap. This CDR3 has 14 residues. CDR1 SGHDT and CDR2 YYEEEE come from the germline V gene.

This clone was seen just once. The J gene is TRBJ1-6, the V gene TRBV30, with a possible D match to TRBD1 (5 bases). Deletions cut 3 bases from V and 10 bases from J, with 10 bases between. The CDR3 has 12 amino acids. From germline, CDR1 is GTSNPN and CDR2 SVGIG (reference sequence). The CDR3 DNA sequence: TGTGCCTGGAGAGGGGTGCGGTCACCCCTCCACTTT. Amino acid sequence: CAWRGVRSPLHF.

V is TRBV10-2 and J is TRBJ2-1; 9 nucleotides match TRBD1. Unmatched junction bases numbered 4, after V lost 2 bases and J lost 5 bases. Germline-derived CDR1 and CDR2 are WSHSY and SAAADI. The CDR3 covers 15 residues. CDR3 region: CASSEGTGIHNEQFF. The CDR3 DNA is TGCGCCAGCAGTGAGGGGACAGGGATTCACAATGAGCAGTTCTTC.

V usage is TRBV25-1 and J usage is TRBJ1-5; the D gene is possibly TRBD1 (5 bases). Trimming removed 4 bases from V and 5 bases from J, with 12 bases in between. The CDR3 is made up of 14 amino acids. CDR1 and CDR2 from the germline V gene are MGHDK and SYGVNS. DNA of the CDR3: TGTGCCAGCAGTGGTCGACAGTTTGATCAGCCCCAGCATTTT. Protein product: CASSGRQFDQPQHF.

The chain carries TRBV30 and TRBJ2-7; TRBD1 is a possible D gene (6 bases). The length of the CDR3 is 13 residues. Trimming left V 0 bases short and J 5 bases short, with 11 bases between. The V gene's germline CDR1 is GTSNPN and CDR2 SVGIG (reference sequence). The CDR3 here is CAWSVGRTDEQYF. CDR3 bases: TGTGCCTGGAGTGTAGGCAGGACAGACGAGCAGTACTTC.

V is TRBV6-1 and J is TRBJ2-7; the D gene is possibly TRBD2 (5 bases). The ends were cut back, 2 bases at V and 3 bases at J, with 8 bases in the middle. Germline V gene sequence: CDR1 MNHNS, CDR2 SASEGT. This CDR3 contains 13 residues. CDR3 coding DNA: TGTGCCAGCAGTGAACGCGAGGGCTACGAGCAGTACTTC. It translates to CASSEREGYEQYF.

This chain uses TRBV7-8 with TRBJ1-2; 9 bases line up with TRBD1. J was trimmed by 7 bases and V by 1 base; bases with no gene match: 7. The CDR3 sequence is 15 residues long. Germline values: CDR1 SGHVS, CDR2 FQNEAQ. DNA for the CDR3: TGTGCCAGCAGCTTAGGGGGACAGGGCGAGGGTGGCTACACCTTC. Translated: CASSLGGQGEGGYTF.

The J gene is TRBJ2-7, the V gene TRBV29-1; D perhaps matches TRBD1 (5 bases). Trimming shortened V by 5 bases and J by 3 bases, and 11 bases separated the two germline ends. This CDR3 region has 12 residues. The germline V gene has CDR1 SQVTM and CDR2 ANQGSEA. CDR3 nucleotides: TGCAGCGTTATAAAAAGGGGCTACGAGCAGTACTTC. Encoded protein: CSVIKRGYEQYF.

CDR3 sequence (DNA): TGTGCCAGCAGCCCAGACGTACAGGCCCCAGAGACCCAGTACTTC. Its translation: CASSPDVQAPETQYF. The V gene is TRBV7-2, the J gene TRBJ2-5, with D perhaps TRBD1 (5 bases). The germline V gene encodes CDR1 SGHTA and CDR2 FQGNSA. The V end lost 5 bases, the J end lost 4 bases, and 17 bases lay between the germline ends. CDR3 size: 15 residues.

V usage is TRBV19 and J usage is TRBJ1-2, with D unresolved. The CDR3 totals 11 residues. Germline CDR1 reads LNHDA; CDR2 reads SQIVND (reference sequence). Trimming stripped 5 bases from V and 6 bases from J, with 7 bases between. CDR3 residues: CASSVEHGYTF. The CDR3 bases are TGTGCCAGTAGTGTCGAGCATGGCTACACCTTC. Variable domain in full (rest from reference TRBV19 and TRBJ1-2): DGGITQSPKYLFRKEGQNVTLSCEQNLNHDAMYWYRQDPGQGLRLIYYSQIVNDFQKGDIAEGYSVSREKKESFPLTVTSAQKNPTAFYLCASSVEHGYTFGSGTRLTVV.

This chain joins TRBV7-2 and TRBJ1-3, with D perhaps matching TRBD1 (6 bases). The length of the CDR3 is 15 residues. Looked up from germline, CDR1 is SGHTA and CDR2 is FQGNSA. V was shortened by 2 bases and J by 0 bases, with 8 bases between the two germline ends. The CDR3 bases are TGTGCCAGCAGCTTACAGGGGACCTCTGGAAACACCATATATTTT. It is translated as CASSLQGTSGNTIYF.

The CDR3 region is CASSPLTSGGAETQYF. In nucleotides, the CDR3 is TGTGCCAGCAGCCCCCTGACTAGCGGGGGGGCGGAGACCCAGTACTTC. The V call is TRBV5-6, the J call TRBJ2-5, with TRBD2 matching over 14 bases. Trimming took 4 bases from V and 5 from J; bases not matched to a gene: 7. The germline V gene encodes CDR1 SGHDT and CDR2 YYEEEE. This CDR3 is built from 16 residues.

The genes are TRBV14 and TRBJ2-7; 8 nucleotides align to TRBD1. The CDR3 spans 13 residues. Trimming cost V 4 bases and J 6 bases; bases outside gene matches: 5. CDR1 is SGHDN and CDR2 is FVKESK in the germline V gene. CDR3 sequence: CASSPAGQGEQYF. DNA of the CDR3: TGTGCCAGCAGCCCCGCCGGACAGGGCGAGCAGTACTTC. Filled out from reference TRBV14 and TRBJ2-7, the complete variable domain reads EAGVTQFPSHSVIEKGQTVTLRCDPISGHDNLYWYRRVMGKEIKFLLHFVKESKQDESGMPNNRFLAERTGGTYSTLKVQPAELEDSGVYFCASSPAGQGEQYFGPGTRLTVT.